The next 12 T cell receptor beta chains were all read from a single sample in a study of shared clonotypes between healthy human individuals. Measured with immunoSEQ multiplex PCR; TCRdb has only the in-frame clones, and not every one. Found here are some 500,000 clones, 79% of them singletons; the top ten hold less than 15%. The material sequenced was PBMCs. These receptor sequences come from a woman aged 40 to 50 in good health. Some clones in this sample may be carry-over from other donors' samples.

The chain couples TRBV6-5 to TRBJ2-2, with D perhaps TRBD1 or TRBD2 (7 bases each). Per the germline V gene, CDR1 is MNHEY and CDR2 is SVGAGI. Deletions cut 5 bases from V and 4 bases from J, with 14 bases between. The CDR3 consists of 15 residues. CDR3 coding DNA: TGTGCCAGCAGTCCCACCAGGGGGGGCACCGGGGAGCTGTTTTTT. It encodes CASSPTRGGTGELFF.

V is TRBV5-1 and J is TRBJ2-1; 15 bases line up with TRBD2. After removal of 2 bases from V and 4 bases from J, the junction contained 4 bases not matched to a gene. The CDR3 is 17 residues long. From germline, CDR1 is SGHRS and CDR2 YFSETQ. The CDR3 reads CASSFSGLAGGYNEQFF. CDR3 nucleotide sequence: TGCGCCAGCAGCTTTTCTGGACTAGCGGGAGGGTACAATGAGCAGTTCTTC.

This clone was detected a few times. The gene calls are TRBV9 and TRBJ2-3; 14 bases align to TRBD2. The CDR3 runs to 15 residues. V lost 4 bases to trimming and J lost 4 bases; unmatched junction nucleotides: 2. Germline loops: CDR1 SGDLS, CDR2 YYNGEE. The CDR3 loop is CASSKGLAGADTQYF. The CDR3 region has the DNA TGTGCCAGCAGCAAGGGACTAGCGGGAGCAGATACGCAGTATTTT.

In this sample, this clone turned up many times. The chain joins TRBV2 to TRBJ1-2; tentative D call: TRBD1 (6 bases). Trimming took off 8 bases at V and 2 bases at J, with 6 bases between the two ends. The CDR3 has 11 residues. From germline, CDR1 is SNHLY and CDR2 FYNNEI. CDR3 bases: TGTGCCAGCGGACAGAACTATGGCTACACCTTC. Its translation is CASGQNYGYTF.

The genes are TRBV6-5 and TRBJ1-2, with D tentatively TRBD1 (6 bases). The germline V gene encodes CDR1 MNHEY and CDR2 SVGAGI. V dropped 8 bases and J dropped 2 bases, with 12 bases sitting between them. The CDR3 sequence is 13 residues long. The CDR3 reads CASRLTGNYGYTF. CDR3 DNA: TGTGCCAGCCGCCTAACAGGGAACTATGGCTACACCTTC.

The chain uses TRBV6-1 and TRBJ1-3, with a weak D call TRBD1 (6 bases). The V and J ends lost 4 bases and 2 bases respectively, with 9 bases between them. The CDR3 runs 14 residues. Germline CDR1 reads MNHNS; CDR2 reads SASEGT. The CDR3 reads CASSGRGTGNTIYF. DNA for the CDR3: TGTGCCAGCAGTGGCAGGGGAACTGGAAACACCATATATTTT.

This clone was counted ten times or more. In the same sample, other DNA sequences code for this CDR3. The V gene is TRBV7-3, the J gene TRBJ1-1, with D perhaps matching TRBD1 (5 bases). Trimming took off 3 bases at V and 9 bases at J, with 8 bases between the two ends. The length of the CDR3 is 11 residues. CDR1 and CDR2 (germline): SGHTA, FQGTGA. The chain's CDR3 is CASSLGEKAFF. CDR3 in DNA: TGTGCCAGCAGCTTGGGGGAGAAAGCTTTCTTT.

This clone has only one observation. This sequence joins TRBV7-8 and TRBJ2-3; 7 bases agree with TRBD2. CDR1 SGHVS and CDR2 FQNEAQ come from the germline V gene. The junction had 5 bases not matched to a gene; V was cut back by 1 base and J by 1 base. The CDR3 consists of 16 residues. CDR3 protein: CASSLGPSGGTDTQYF. CDR3 coding DNA: TGTGCCAGCAGCTTAGGGCCTAGCGGAGGCACAGATACGCAGTATTTT.

The chain links TRBV7-6 to TRBJ2-5; 12 bases are a match to TRBD2. This CDR3 has 16 amino acids. CDR1 and CDR2 from the germline V gene are SGHVS and FNYEAQ. J gave up 5 bases and V 4 bases, and 8 bases lay outside the gene matches. The CDR3 coding sequence is TGTGCCAGCAGCTCTGGACTAGCGGGATTTGTCGAGACCCAGTACTTC. Its protein is CASSSGLAGFVETQYF.

This clone has only one observation. The rearrangement uses TRBV6-1 and TRBJ2-7; 8 bases line up with TRBD2. V dropped 2 bases and J dropped 2; count of bases not matched to a gene: 8. Germline V lookup: CDR1 MNHNS, CDR2 SASEGT. This CDR3 is built from 16 residues. The CDR3 is CASSERLAGFTYEQYF. The CDR3 nucleotides read TGTGCCAGCAGTGAAAGGCTAGCGGGCTTCACCTACGAGCAGTACTTC.

The chain carries TRBV5-1 and TRBJ2-7, with D perhaps TRBD1 (7 bases). CDR3 length: 14 residues. Germline CDR1 SGHRS, CDR2 YFSETQ. V was shortened by 3 bases and J by 0 bases, with 10 bases between the two germline ends. The CDR3 DNA is TGCGCCAGCAGCTCAGGGGGGCCCTCCTACGAGCAGTACTTC. Translated, it gives CASSSGGPSYEQYF.

This clone was counted only a few times. The genes are TRBV18 and TRBJ2-1; 7 nucleotides agree with TRBD2. V shed 2 bases and J 8 bases; nucleotides not matched to a gene: 6. The CDR3 spans 14 residues. Germline V gene data show CDR1 as KGHSH and CDR2 as LQKENI. The CDR3 loop is CASSPVVAGDEQFF. Here the CDR3 DNA reads TGTGCCAGCTCACCAGTTGTTGCGGGAGATGAGCAGTTCTTC. Full variable domain (outside the CDR3, taken from reference TRBV18 and TRBJ2-1): NAGVMQNPRHLVRRRGQEARLRCSPMKGHSHVYWYRQLPEEGLKFMVYLQKENIIDESGMPKERFSAEFPKEGPSILRIQQVVRGDSAAYFCASSPVVAGDEQFFGPGTRLTVL.